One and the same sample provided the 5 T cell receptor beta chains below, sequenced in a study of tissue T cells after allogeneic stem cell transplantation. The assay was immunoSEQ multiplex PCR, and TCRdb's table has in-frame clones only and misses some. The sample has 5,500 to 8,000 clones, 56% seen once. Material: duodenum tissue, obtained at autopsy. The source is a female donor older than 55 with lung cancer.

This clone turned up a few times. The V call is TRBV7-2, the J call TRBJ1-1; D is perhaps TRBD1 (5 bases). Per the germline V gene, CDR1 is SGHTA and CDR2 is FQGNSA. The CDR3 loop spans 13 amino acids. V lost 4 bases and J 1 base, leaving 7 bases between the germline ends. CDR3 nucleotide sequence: TGTGCCAGCAGCTCGGGGCAGAACACTGAAGCTTTCTTT. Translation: CASSSGQNTEAFF. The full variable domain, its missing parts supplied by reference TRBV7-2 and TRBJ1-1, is GAGVSQSPSNKVTEKGKDVELRCDPISGHTALYWYRQSLGQGLEFLIYFQGNSAPDKSGLPSDRFSAERTGGSVSTLTIQRTQQEDSAVYLCASSSGQNTEAFFGQGTRLTVV.

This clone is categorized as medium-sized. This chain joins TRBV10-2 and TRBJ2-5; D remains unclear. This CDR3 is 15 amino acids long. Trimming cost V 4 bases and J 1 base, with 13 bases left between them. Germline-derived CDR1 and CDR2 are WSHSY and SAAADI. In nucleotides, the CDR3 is TGCGCCAGCAGTGTATCGGGCGGCCGCCAAGAGACCCAGTACTTC. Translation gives CASSVSGGRQETQYF.

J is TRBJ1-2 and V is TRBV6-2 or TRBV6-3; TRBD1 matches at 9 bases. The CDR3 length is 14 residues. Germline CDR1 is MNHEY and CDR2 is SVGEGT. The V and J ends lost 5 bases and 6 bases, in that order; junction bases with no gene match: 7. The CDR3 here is CASSLIQGANGYTF. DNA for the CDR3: TGTGCCAGCAGTCTCATACAGGGGGCGAATGGCTACACCTTC.

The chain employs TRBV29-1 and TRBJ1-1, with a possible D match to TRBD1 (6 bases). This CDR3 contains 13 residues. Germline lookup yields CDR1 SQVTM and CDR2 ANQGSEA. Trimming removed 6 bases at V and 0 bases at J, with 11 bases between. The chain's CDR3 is CSVARQVNTEAFF. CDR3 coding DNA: TGCAGCGTGGCTCGACAGGTGAACACTGAAGCTTTCTTT.

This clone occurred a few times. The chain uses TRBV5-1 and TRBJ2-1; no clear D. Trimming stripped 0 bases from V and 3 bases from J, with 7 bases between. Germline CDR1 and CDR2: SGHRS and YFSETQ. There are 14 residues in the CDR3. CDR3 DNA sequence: TGCGCCAGCAGCTTGGGAGTTGACTACAATGAGCAGTTCTTC. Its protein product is CASSLGVDYNEQFF.